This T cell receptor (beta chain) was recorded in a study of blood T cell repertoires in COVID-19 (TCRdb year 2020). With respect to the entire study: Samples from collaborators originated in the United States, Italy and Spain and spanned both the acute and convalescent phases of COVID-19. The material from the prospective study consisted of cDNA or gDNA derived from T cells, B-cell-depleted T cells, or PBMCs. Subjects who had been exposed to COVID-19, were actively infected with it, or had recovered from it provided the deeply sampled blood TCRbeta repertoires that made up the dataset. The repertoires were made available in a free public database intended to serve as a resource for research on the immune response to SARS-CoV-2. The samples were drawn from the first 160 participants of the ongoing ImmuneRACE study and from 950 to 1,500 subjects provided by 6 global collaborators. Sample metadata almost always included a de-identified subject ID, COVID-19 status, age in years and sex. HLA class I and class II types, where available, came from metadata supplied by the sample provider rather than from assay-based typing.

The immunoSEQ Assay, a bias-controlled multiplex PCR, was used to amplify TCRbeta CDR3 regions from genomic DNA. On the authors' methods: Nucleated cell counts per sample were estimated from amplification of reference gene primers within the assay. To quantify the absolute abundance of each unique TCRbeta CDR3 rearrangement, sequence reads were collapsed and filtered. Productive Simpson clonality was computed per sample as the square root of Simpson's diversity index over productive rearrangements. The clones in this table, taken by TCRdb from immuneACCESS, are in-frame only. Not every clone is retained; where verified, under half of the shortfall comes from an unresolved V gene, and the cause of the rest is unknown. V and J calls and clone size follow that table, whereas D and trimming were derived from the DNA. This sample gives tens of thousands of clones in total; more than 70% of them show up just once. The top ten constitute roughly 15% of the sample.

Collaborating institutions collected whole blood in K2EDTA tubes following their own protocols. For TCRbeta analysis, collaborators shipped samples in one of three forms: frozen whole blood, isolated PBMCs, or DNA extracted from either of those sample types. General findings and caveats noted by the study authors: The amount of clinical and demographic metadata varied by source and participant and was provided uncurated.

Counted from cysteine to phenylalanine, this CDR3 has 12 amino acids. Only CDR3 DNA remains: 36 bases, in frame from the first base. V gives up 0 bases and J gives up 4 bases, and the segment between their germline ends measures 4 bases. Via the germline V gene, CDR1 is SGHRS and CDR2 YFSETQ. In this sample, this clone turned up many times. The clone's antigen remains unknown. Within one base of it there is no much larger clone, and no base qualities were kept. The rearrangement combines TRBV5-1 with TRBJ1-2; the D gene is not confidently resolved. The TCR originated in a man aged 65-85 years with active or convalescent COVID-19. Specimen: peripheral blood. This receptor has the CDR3 CASSLDSYGYTF. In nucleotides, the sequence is TGCGCCAGCAGCTTGGATAGCTATGGCTACACCTTC.